One and the same sample provided the 4 T cell receptor beta chains below, sequenced in a study of shared clonotypes between healthy human individuals. Produced via immunoSEQ multiplex PCR; TCRdb's table is partial and in-frame only. Of 500,000 to 650,000 clones in the sample, roughly 79% were seen once. Source material: PBMCs. The source of these receptors is a woman between 40 and 50 years old in good health. Some clones in this sample may be carry-over from other donors' samples.

The genes are TRBV2 and TRBJ2-2; 8 positions match TRBD2. The CDR3 has 13 amino acids. Germline V CDR1 and CDR2: SNHLY, FYNNEI. V lost 7 bases and J lost 7; bases outside the gene matches: 5. CDR3 sequence (DNA): TGTGCCAGCATCCAGGGGACTAGCGGGGAGCTGTTTTTT. Amino acids: CASIQGTSGELFF.

This clone showed up many times. This chain uses TRBV11-3 with TRBJ2-1; 9 positions match TRBD1. V dropped 1 base and J dropped 8; count of bases not matched to a gene: 6. The CDR3 has 15 amino acids. Germline lookup yields CDR1 SGHNT and CDR2 YENEEA. Written as DNA, the CDR3 is TGTGCCAGCAGCTTAGTCTCCGGGACAGGGCATGAGCAGTTCTTC. Encoded protein: CASSLVSGTGHEQFF. The full variable domain, in which reference TRBV11-3 and TRBJ2-1 provide the parts outside the CDR3, is EAGVVQSPRYKIIEKKQPVAFWCNPISGHNTLYWYLQNLGQGPELLIRYENEEAVDDSQLPKDRFSAERLKGVDSTLKIQPAELGDSAVYLCASSLVSGTGHEQFFGPGTRLTVL.

About this clone itself: A read error is the likely source, as a far larger clone sits one nucleotide away. CDR3 nucleotide sequence: TGCGCCAGCAGCGCGGGGACTAACACAGATACGCAGTATTTT. This translates into CASSAGTNTDTQYF. The chain is built from TRBV5-1 and TRBJ2-3; 7 nucleotides agree with TRBD2. Per germline, CDR1 SGHRS and CDR2 YFSETQ. Trimming took 4 bases from V and 2 from J; bases not matched to a gene: 4. This CDR3 region has 14 residues.

The V and J genes are TRBV11-2 and TRBJ2-7; 10 nucleotides line up with TRBD2. The ends lost 0 bases at V and 2 bases at J; junction bases unmatched: 4. The CDR3 runs 16 residues. Germline assignment: CDR1 SGHAT and CDR2 FQNNGV. The CDR3 DNA reads as TGTGCCAGCAGCTTAGAACGACTAGCGGGTACCTACGAGCAGTACTTC. It specifies CASSLERLAGTYEQYF.